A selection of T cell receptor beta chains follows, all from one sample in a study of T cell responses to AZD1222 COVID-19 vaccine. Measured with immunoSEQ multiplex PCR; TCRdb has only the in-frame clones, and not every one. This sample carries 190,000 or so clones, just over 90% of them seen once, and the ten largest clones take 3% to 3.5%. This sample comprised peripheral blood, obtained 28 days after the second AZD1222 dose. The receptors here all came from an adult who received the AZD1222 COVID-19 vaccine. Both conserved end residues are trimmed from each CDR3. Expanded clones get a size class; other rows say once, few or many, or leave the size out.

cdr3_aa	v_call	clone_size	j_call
ASSLAGQVNEKLF	TRBV5-1	.	TRBJ1-4
ASSPTPAGVQETQY	TRBV5-5	.	TRBJ2-5
ASRGLAGVEEQY	TRBV2	.	TRBJ2-7
ASSLGGRRAQF	TRBV5-1	.	TRBJ2-1
ASGGGSYNEQF	TRBV28	.	TRBJ2-1
ASSYNLGGAPYEQY	TRBV6-6	.	TRBJ2-7
ASSPQGAFKTGELF	TRBV7-8	.	TRBJ2-2
ASSFEARQY	TRBV5-1	.	TRBJ2-7
ASSPRAGRGGGNQPQH	TRBV11-3	.	TRBJ1-5
ASRRGYEQY	TRBV6-5	.	TRBJ2-7
ASSFQQIYEQY	TRBV5-6	.	TRBJ2-7
ASSSRFNEQF	TRBV6-5	.	TRBJ2-1
ASSIADQPFQEQY	TRBV19	.	TRBJ2-7
ASSPPTQGSYGSTEAF	TRBV28	.	TRBJ1-1
ASSLQVSAVVGKLF	TRBV7-2	.	TRBJ1-4
AWSVTLDGYT	TRBV30	.	TRBJ1-2
ASSGTTTSYEQY	TRBV5-1	.	TRBJ2-7
ASSDGPREQY	TRBV25-1	few	TRBJ2-7
ASSPRQGGDTEAF	TRBV3-1/TRBV3-2	.	TRBJ1-1
ASSSFFISSQNGYT	TRBV6-5	.	TRBJ1-2
ASSGRDSSYEQY	TRBV9	.	TRBJ2-7
ASSSLQAGGTYNEQF	TRBV5-4	once	TRBJ2-1
ASSIRSSGSTDTQY	TRBV19	.	TRBJ2-3
ASSPDQLAGVPDTQY	TRBV3-1/TRBV3-2	.	TRBJ2-3
ASSPVTGTYEQY	TRBV6-5	.	TRBJ2-7
ASSIDQEDRGPSGELF	TRBV19	.	TRBJ2-2
ASSYRHEQY	TRBV6-7	.	TRBJ2-7
ASSDTPGLAGGDEQY	TRBV7-6	.	TRBJ2-7
ASSLDRFRTEAF	TRBV11-2	.	TRBJ1-1
ASFSGTSGYEQY	TRBV2	.	TRBJ2-7
ASSPGRDLRETQY	TRBV18	.	TRBJ2-5
ASSYGYKGGTEAF	TRBV6-5	.	TRBJ1-1
ASSRGDTEAF	TRBV11-3	once	TRBJ1-1
ASSVAHVNNEQF	TRBV9	.	TRBJ2-1
ASSLAGAGETQY	TRBV5-1	.	TRBJ2-5
ASSQVAGGYT	TRBV3-1/TRBV3-2	.	TRBJ1-2
ASSYNIGQERGYT	TRBV6-5	.	TRBJ1-2
ASSLTGAERSPLH	TRBV5-1	.	TRBJ1-6
ASSEFRPANYGYT	TRBV2	.	TRBJ1-2
ASSPTSGNYNEQF	TRBV7-3	.	TRBJ2-1
ASSFGRREEKRQF	TRBV7-8	.	TRBJ2-1
ASSDLGGKEQF	TRBV25-1	.	TRBJ2-1
ASQLREHRTQY	TRBV2	.	TRBJ2-5
ATSSRAIGLGRDEQF	TRBV15	once	TRBJ2-1
ASSLAARGGEAF	TRBV11-1	.	TRBJ1-1
ASSPREQETQY	TRBV18	.	TRBJ2-5
ASSQVIPSSYNSPLH	TRBV4-1	.	TRBJ1-6
ASSSTAPVQPQH	TRBV28	.	TRBJ1-5
ASSFSQSSGNTIY	TRBV5-1	.	TRBJ1-3
ASTPAGHPYEQY	TRBV12-1	.	TRBJ2-7
ASSLRSTDTQY	TRBV11-3	.	TRBJ2-3
ASSVVTNSNQPQH	TRBV28	.	TRBJ1-5
ASSRGAGGETQY	TRBV27	.	TRBJ2-5
ATVGGGLNTEAF	TRBV24-1	.	TRBJ1-1